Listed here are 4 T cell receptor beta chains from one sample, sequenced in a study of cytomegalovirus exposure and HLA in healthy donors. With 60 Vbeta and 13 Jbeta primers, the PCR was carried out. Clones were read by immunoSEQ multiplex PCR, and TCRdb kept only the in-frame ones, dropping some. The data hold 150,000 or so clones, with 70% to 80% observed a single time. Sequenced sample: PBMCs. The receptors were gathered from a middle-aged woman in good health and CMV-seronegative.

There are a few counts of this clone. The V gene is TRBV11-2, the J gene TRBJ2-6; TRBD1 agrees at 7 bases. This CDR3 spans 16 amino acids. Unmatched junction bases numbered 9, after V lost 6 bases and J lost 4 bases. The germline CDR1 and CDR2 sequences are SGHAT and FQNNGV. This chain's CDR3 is CASSDRDLAGANVLTF. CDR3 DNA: TGTGCCAGCAGTGACAGGGATCTGGCGGGGGCCAACGTCCTGACTTTC.

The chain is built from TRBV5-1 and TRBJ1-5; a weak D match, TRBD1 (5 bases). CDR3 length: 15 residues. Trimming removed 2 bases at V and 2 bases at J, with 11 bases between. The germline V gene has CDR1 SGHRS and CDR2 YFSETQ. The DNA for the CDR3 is TGCGCCAGCAGCTTTGGGGGGGACGGCAATCAGCCCCAGCATTTT. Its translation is CASSFGGDGNQPQHF.

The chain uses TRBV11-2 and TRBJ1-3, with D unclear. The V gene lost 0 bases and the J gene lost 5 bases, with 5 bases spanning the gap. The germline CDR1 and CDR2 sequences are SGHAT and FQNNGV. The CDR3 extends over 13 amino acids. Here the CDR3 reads CASSLDLRNTIYF. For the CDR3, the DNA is TGTGCCAGCAGCTTAGATCTAAGAAACACCATATATTTT.

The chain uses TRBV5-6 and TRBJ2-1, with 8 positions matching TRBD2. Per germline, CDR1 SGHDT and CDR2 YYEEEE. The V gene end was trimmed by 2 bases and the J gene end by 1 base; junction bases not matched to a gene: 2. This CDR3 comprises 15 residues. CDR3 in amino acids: CASSLRGGSYNEQFF. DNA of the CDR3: TGTGCCAGCAGCTTACGGGGGGGATCCTACAATGAGCAGTTCTTC.